These 20 T cell receptor beta chains were all obtained from the same sample, sequenced in a study of T cell changes during pregnancy in multiple sclerosis. The table came from immunoSEQ multiplex PCR; TCRdb's copy has only in-frame clones and leaves some out. This sample carries 40,000 or so clones, about 89% of them seen once, and the ten largest clones take about 0.4%. The sample here was CD4+ T cells from peripheral blood mononuclear cells, taken in the third trimester of pregnancy. The origin of the receptors is a female donor in good health, enrolled as a control in a pregnancy study.

The V call is TRBV18, the J call TRBJ1-4; 8 bases agree with TRBD1. Trimming at V came to 4 bases and at J to 9 bases, leaving 19 bases not matched to a gene. The CDR3 runs to 18 residues. Germline CDR1 and CDR2: KGHSH and LQKENI. The CDR3 bases are TGTGCCAGCTCACTTCTTCCCGGGACAGGTGGAGACGAGAAAAAACTGTTTTTT. Encoded protein: CASSLLPGTGGDEKKLFF.

This clone was recorded only once. The rearrangement links TRBV2 to TRBJ1-4; no clear D. Germline CDR1 SNHLY, CDR2 FYNNEI. V was cut by 7 bases and J by 4 bases, with 22 bases left in between. This CDR3 has 17 amino acids. The CDR3 DNA sequence: TGTGCCAGCAAGCGGGATCCCAGGAGTACTTATAATGAAAAACTGTTTTTT. This translates into CASKRDPRSTYNEKLFF. The whole variable domain, filled in from reference TRBV2 and TRBJ1-4, reads EPEVTQTPSHQVTQMGQEVILRCVPISNHLYFYWYRQILGQKVEFLVSFYNNEISEKSEIFDDQFSVERPDGSNFTLKIRSTKLEDSAMYFCASKRDPRSTYNEKLFFGSGTQLSVL.

The rearrangement uses TRBV6-5 and TRBJ2-1; 9 bases are shared with TRBD2. V lost 10 bases, J lost 3 bases, and 4 bases stayed unmatched. CDR3 size: 13 residues. CDR1 MNHEY and CDR2 SVGAGI come from the germline V gene. The CDR3 DNA is TGTGCCACCAGAGCGGGGGGCTACAATGAGCAGTTCTTC. Translation: CATRAGGYNEQFF.

The chain has TRBV29-1 and TRBJ1-2, with D possibly matching TRBD1 (6 bases). The germline V and J ends were trimmed by 7 bases and 6 bases, with 15 bases remaining between them. The CDR3 is 12 residues long. Germline CDR1 and CDR2: SQVTM and ANQGSEA. CDR3 sequence (DNA): TGCAGCGCCCAAATTTCAGGGGATGGCTACACCTTC. Protein: CSAQISGDGYTF.

The rearrangement links TRBV11-3 to TRBJ2-1, with D possibly matching TRBD2 (7 bases). Germline CDR1 reads SGHNT; CDR2 reads YENEEA. CDR3 length: 16 residues. V lost 6 bases and J lost 0, with 15 bases in between. The CDR3 sequence is CASSQGGGSSYNEQFF. The CDR3 DNA is TGTGCCAGCAGTCAAGGGGGGGGGAGCTCCTACAATGAGCAGTTCTTC.

CDR3 sequence (DNA): TGTGCCAGCAGCTTCACAGGGTCTCCTCCCTTCGGGGAGCTGTTTTTT. Its protein is CASSFTGSPPFGELFF. This rearrangement joins TRBV9 to TRBJ2-2, with a tentative D call TRBD1 (6 bases). Germline V CDR1 and CDR2: SGDLS, YYNGEE. V shed 4 bases and J shed 7 bases, with 20 bases lying between them. CDR3 length: 16 amino acids.

The genes are TRBV7-9 and TRBJ2-3, with a tentative D call TRBD1 (6 bases). The germline V gene has CDR1 SEHNR and CDR2 FQNEAQ (reference sequence). The CDR3 extends over 15 amino acids. V was cut by 3 bases and J by 2 bases, with 12 bases left in between. The CDR3 nucleotides read TGTGCCAGCAGCTTTTCCCGGACAGTCACAGATACGCAGTATTTT. Translated: CASSFSRTVTDTQYF. Full variable domain (remainder filled in from reference TRBV7-9 and TRBJ2-3): DTGVSQNPRHKITKRGQNVTFRCDPISEHNRLYWYRQTLGQGPEFLTYFQNEAQLEKSRLLSDRFSAERPKGSFSTLEIQRTEQGDSAMYLCASSFSRTVTDTQYFGPGTRLTVL.

The chain carries TRBV14 and TRBJ1-1; D uncertain. V was clipped by 4 bases and J by 2 bases, with 11 bases between them. In germline, CDR1 is SGHDN, CDR2 FVKESK. CDR3 length: 14 amino acids. Written as DNA, the CDR3 is TGTGCCAGCAGCCCTCAGGCATTCAACACTGAAGCTTTCTTT. Translating it yields CASSPQAFNTEAFF.

This chain connects TRBV9 to TRBJ2-5; TRBD2 is a possible D gene (5 bases). Germline V gene data show CDR1 as SGDLS and CDR2 as YYNGEE. V lost 4 bases and J lost 5, with 12 bases in between. The CDR3 spans 13 residues. The CDR3 spells CASSLATGETQYF. The CDR3 region has the DNA TGTGCCAGCAGCCTCGCGACGGGGGAGACCCAGTACTTC.

In DNA, the CDR3 is TGTGCCACCAGCAGAGACAGGGGCGAGCAGTACTTC. This translates into CATSRDRGEQYF. The chain links TRBV15 to TRBJ2-7; possible D gene TRBD1, 6 bases. CDR3 length: 12 amino acids. V shed 0 bases and J shed 6 bases, with 6 bases lying between them. Germline V gene data show CDR1 as LNHNV and CDR2 as YYDKDF (reference sequence).

This chain uses TRBV29-1 with TRBJ2-1; perhaps TRBD2 as D (5 bases). This CDR3 is 14 amino acids long. Trimming removed 4 bases at V and 7 bases at J, with 17 bases between. The germline CDR1 and CDR2 sequences are SQVTM and ANQGSEA. CDR3 nucleotide sequence: TGCAGCGTTGTAGTCGAGATAGCGTTAAATGAGCAGTTCTTC. Protein product: CSVVVEIALNEQFF.

The chain couples TRBV27 to TRBJ1-1, with a tentative D call TRBD1 (5 bases). V was cut by 6 bases and J by 8 bases, with 16 bases left in between. Germline V gene lookup returns CDR1 MNHEY and CDR2 SMNVEV (reference sequence). The CDR3 spans 13 residues. This CDR3 is CASSQRGKQEAFF. The CDR3 DNA reads TGTGCCAGCAGCCAAAGGGGAAAGCAAGAAGCTTTCTTT.

The CDR3 DNA follows: TGTGCCAGCAGCTTGGCCGGGGGGCTGGGCGAGCAGTACTTC. Amino acids: CASSLAGGLGEQYF. The J gene is TRBJ2-7, the V gene TRBV5-4; a possible D gene is TRBD2 (7 bases). Between the trimmed V and J ends, which lost 0 bases and 6 bases, there was a span of 13 bases. The germline gives CDR1 SGHNT, CDR2 YYREEE (reference sequence). The CDR3 extends over 14 amino acids.

J is TRBJ2-7 and V is TRBV6-1; 7 bases are a match to TRBD2. The CDR3 has 13 residues. Germline V CDR1 and CDR2: MNHNS, SASEGT. The trim removed 8 bases at V and 3 bases at J, leaving 7 bases unmatched. CDR3 residues: CASLASGHYEQYF. In DNA form, the CDR3 reads TGTGCCAGCCTGGCTAGCGGACACTACGAGCAGTACTTC.

The rearrangement uses TRBV27 and TRBJ2-7; 7 bases map to TRBD2. V was clipped by 8 bases and J by 7 bases; unmatched bases: 11. Germline V gene lookup returns CDR1 MNHEY and CDR2 SMNVEV (reference sequence). The CDR3 sequence is 13 residues long. The CDR3 DNA sequence: TGTGCCAGCGGGCCGGGACTAATCGGGGAGCAGTACTTC. It yields the protein CASGPGLIGEQYF.

This rearrangement joins TRBV6-5 to TRBJ1-4, with 9 bases lining up with TRBD1. V was clipped by 7 bases and J by 12 bases; unmatched bases: 9. This CDR3 is built from 13 residues. Germline lookup yields CDR1 MNHEY and CDR2 SVGAGI. CDR3: CASKGTGTTELFF. As DNA, the CDR3 is TGTGCCAGCAAAGGGACAGGGACGACCGAACTGTTTTTT.

The V call is TRBV7-6, the J call TRBJ2-2, with TRBD1 as a possible D gene (6 bases). This CDR3 has 16 residues. CDR1 is SGHVS and CDR2 is FNYEAQ in the germline V gene. Trimming took 1 base from V and 5 from J, leaving 14 bases between them. In DNA form, the CDR3 reads TGTGCCAGCAGCTTAGTCAGGGGATTGGTGACCGGGGAGCTGTTTTTT. Protein sequence: CASSLVRGLVTGELFF.

CDR3 residues: CASSSGYIEAFF. The CDR3 nucleotides read TGTGCCAGCAGCTCCGGGTATATTGAAGCTTTCTTT. This chain joins TRBV5-6 and TRBJ1-1, with unresolved D. CDR1 is SGHDT, CDR2 YYEEEE, per germline. V lost 3 bases, J lost 7 bases, and 10 bases lay in between. The CDR3 is 12 residues long. Full variable domain (remainder filled in from reference TRBV5-6 and TRBJ1-1): DAGVTQSPTHLIKTRGQQVTLRCSPKSGHDTVSWYQQALGQGPQFIFQYYEEEERQRGNFPDRFSGHQFPNYSSELNVNALLLGDSALYLCASSSGYIEAFFGQGTRLTVV.

The count of this clone is one. The chain links TRBV25-1 to TRBJ1-5; TRBD1 might be the D (6 bases). The CDR3 runs 14 residues. V dropped 10 bases and J dropped 1 base, with 14 bases sitting between them. Germline CDR1 MGHDK, CDR2 SYGVNS. The CDR3 nucleotides read TGTGCCAAACAGGGTACGTTGAGCAATCAGCCCCAGCATTTT. Translating gives CAKQGTLSNQPQHF. Filled out from reference TRBV25-1 and TRBJ1-5, the complete variable domain reads EADIYQTPRYLVIGTGKKITLECSQTMGHDKMYWYQQDPGMELHLIHYSYGVNSTEKGDLSSESTVSRIRTEHFPLTLESARPSHTSQYLCAKQGTLSNQPQHFGDGTRLSIL.

This clone was seen once. This CDR3 reads CASSLSGQSGDIQYF. The CDR3 DNA sequence: TGCGCCAGCAGCTTGTCGGGACAGTCAGGGGACATTCAGTACTTC. The chain has TRBV5-1 and TRBJ2-4; 7 bases agree with TRBD1. J lost 8 bases, V lost 1 base, and 9 bases had no gene match. Germline V gene sequence: CDR1 SGHRS, CDR2 YFSETQ. CDR3 length: 15 residues. Using reference TRBV5-1 and TRBJ2-4 for the parts outside the CDR3, the full variable domain is KAGVTQTPRYLIKTRGQQVTLSCSPISGHRSVSWYQQTPGQGLQFLFEYFSETQRNKGNFPGRFSGRQFSNSRSEMNVSTLELGDSALYLCASSLSGQSGDIQYFGAGTRLSVL.